This entry lists 25 T cell receptor beta chains sequenced from one sample in a study of T cell responses to AZD1222 COVID-19 vaccine. Measured with immunoSEQ multiplex PCR; TCRdb has only the in-frame clones, and not every one. The sample has under 200,000 clones, 75% to 95% seen once. This material consisted of peripheral blood, taken on day 0 of AZD1222 vaccination. These TCRs come from an adult in good health.

This chain joins TRBV7-2 and TRBJ1-4, with 8 bases lining up with TRBD1. With V trimmed by 5 bases and J by 2 bases, 4 bases remained unmatched. The CDR3 spans 15 residues. Per germline, CDR1 SGHTA and CDR2 FQGNSA. The CDR3 sequence: CASSAQGATNEKLFF. CDR3 sequence (DNA): TGTGCCAGCAGCGCGCAGGGGGCTACTAATGAAAAACTGTTTTTT.

The rearrangement uses TRBV20-1 and TRBJ1-2; unclear D gene. CDR3 size: 11 residues. The V gene's germline CDR1 is DFQATT and CDR2 SNEGSKA (reference sequence). V was trimmed by 4 bases and J by 7 bases, leaving 10 bases between them. The CDR3 protein is CSATRVRGYTF. The CDR3 nucleotides are TGCAGTGCTACCCGGGTTCGTGGCTACACCTTC.

This clone was seen only once. The gene calls are TRBV20-1 and TRBJ1-6, with D perhaps TRBD1 (5 bases). Looked up from germline, CDR1 is DFQATT and CDR2 is SNEGSKA (reference sequence). V was pared by 3 bases and J by 0 bases, with 15 bases between. The CDR3 runs to 17 residues. The CDR3: CSASKVGGGSYNSPLHF. Here the CDR3 DNA reads TGCAGTGCTAGTAAAGTGGGGGGAGGCTCCTATAATTCACCCCTCCACTTT.

The chain links TRBV5-1 to TRBJ2-3; the D gene is possibly TRBD1 (6 bases). Germline V lookup: CDR1 SGHRS, CDR2 YFSETQ. CDR3 length equals 15 residues. V gave up 2 bases and J gave up 7 bases, with 17 bases separating them. This chain's CDR3 is CASSFGTNLRNTQYF. Here the CDR3 DNA reads TGCGCCAGCAGCTTCGGGACAAACCTACGAAATACGCAGTATTTT.

The V call is TRBV28, the J call TRBJ1-6, with 8 bases identical to TRBD1. With V trimmed by 1 base and J by 7 bases, 6 bases remained unmatched. The V gene's germline CDR1 is MDHEN and CDR2 SYDVKM. This CDR3 is built from 16 residues. The CDR3 region is CASSLFGDRGNSPLHF. In DNA, the CDR3 is TGTGCCAGCAGTTTATTCGGAGACAGGGGAAATTCACCCCTCCACTTT.

The chain links TRBV28 to TRBJ2-7; the match to TRBD2 covers 11 bases. V was clipped by 6 bases and J by 4 bases; unmatched bases: 2. The CDR3 runs to 13 residues. The germline V gene encodes CDR1 MDHEN and CDR2 SYDVKM. This CDR3 is CASRLAGVYEQYF. The CDR3 region has the DNA TGTGCCAGCAGACTAGCGGGGGTTTACGAGCAGTACTTC.

The V and J genes are TRBV28 and TRBJ1-2; 10 bases are shared with TRBD1. Germline V CDR1 and CDR2: MDHEN, SYDVKM. The CDR3 is 18 amino acids. With V trimmed by 3 bases and J by 4 bases, 14 bases remained unmatched. CDR3 in DNA: TGTGCCAGCAGTTTCATGCCCGGACAGGGGGTAATTGGCTATGGCTACACCTTC. Its protein product is CASSFMPGQGVIGYGYTF.

CDR3 coding DNA: TGTGCCAGCAGTGCATCTCCAAATCAGCCCCAGCATTTT. Its translation: CASSASPNQPQHF. The rearrangement uses TRBV2 and TRBJ1-5; D not certain. The CDR3 loop spans 13 amino acids. V lost 4 bases, J lost 4 bases, and 8 bases lay in between. Germline V gene sequence: CDR1 SNHLY, CDR2 FYNNEI. Full variable domain (outside the CDR3, taken from reference TRBV2 and TRBJ1-5): EPEVTQTPSHQVTQMGQEVILRCVPISNHLYFYWYRQILGQKVEFLVSFYNNEISEKSEIFDDQFSVERPDGSNFTLKIRSTKLEDSAMYFCASSASPNQPQHFGDGTRLSIL.

The chain links TRBV11-2 to TRBJ2-1; no firm D call. Trimming stripped 2 bases from V and 8 bases from J, with 13 bases between. This CDR3 has 14 amino acids. Looked up from germline, CDR1 is SGHAT and CDR2 is FQNNGV. This CDR3 reads CASSLWGTGYEQFF. The CDR3 coding sequence is TGTGCCAGCAGCTTATGGGGTACGGGTTATGAGCAGTTCTTC.

V gene TRBV15 combines with J gene TRBJ1-1; TRBD1 might be the D (5 bases). Germline assignment: CDR1 LNHNV and CDR2 YYDKDF (reference sequence). This CDR3 is 14 amino acids long. V was pared by 0 bases and J by 3 bases, with 8 bases between. For the CDR3, the DNA is TGTGCCACCAGCAGAGATTTGGGGGACACTGAAGCTTTCTTT. It translates to CATSRDLGDTEAFF.

This clone has just a few counts. The J gene is TRBJ1-1, the V gene TRBV6-5; D call uncertain. Deletions cut 1 base from V and 1 base from J, with 10 bases between. Germline V gene lookup returns CDR1 MNHEY and CDR2 SVGAGI. The CDR3 is made up of 15 amino acids. The CDR3 sequence is CASSYYNAANTEAFF. The CDR3 region has the DNA TGTGCCAGCAGTTACTATAACGCGGCGAACACTGAAGCTTTCTTT.

This chain links TRBV6-1 with TRBJ1-3, with D unclear. Per germline, CDR1 MNHNS and CDR2 SASEGT. V was trimmed by 4 bases and J by 2 bases, leaving 15 bases between them. The CDR3 sequence is 16 residues long. CDR3 in DNA: TGTGCCAGCAGTGGTCAAACCGTCCCGACTGGAAACACCATATATTTT. Its protein product is CASSGQTVPTGNTIYF.

The chain recombines TRBV6-5 with TRBJ2-7; D is undetermined. The length of the CDR3 is 13 residues. Trimming took 7 bases from V and 3 from J, leaving 13 bases between them. CDR1 MNHEY and CDR2 SVGAGI come from the germline V gene. The CDR3 nucleotides are TGTGCCAGCACGGGCCCAAAGGACTACGAGCAGTACTTC. It translates to CASTGPKDYEQYF.

The V call is TRBV30, the J call TRBJ1-6; 10 bases are shared with TRBD1. This CDR3 region has 15 residues. V shed 4 bases, J shed 9 bases, and the junction held 9 bases outside the gene matches. Germline V gene sequence: CDR1 GTSNPN, CDR2 SVGIG (reference sequence). The CDR3 region has the DNA TGTGCCTGGACCCCATTGACAGGGGGCGGTTCACCCCTCCACTTT. Amino acid sequence: CAWTPLTGGGSPLHF.

The CDR3 loop reads CASSQDARQYYEQYF. CDR3 coding DNA: TGCGCCAGCAGCCAAGATGCAAGACAATACTACGAGCAGTACTTC. V and J are TRBV4-1 and TRBJ2-7; D ambiguous. V was clipped by 0 bases and J by 3 bases, with 12 bases between them. The CDR3 contains 15 residues. CDR1 is MGHRA, CDR2 YSYEKL, per germline.

The chain is built from TRBV7-9 and TRBJ2-3; 10 bases agree with TRBD2. The CDR3 is made up of 16 amino acids. CDR1 is SEHNR, CDR2 FQNEAQ, per germline (reference sequence). The V gene end was trimmed by 3 bases and the J gene end by 6 bases; junction bases not matched to a gene: 9. Written as DNA, the CDR3 is TGTGCCAGCAGCTTTCCTGGAGCGGGGGGGCTCGATACGCAGTATTTT. Its protein is CASSFPGAGGLDTQYF.

V usage is TRBV18 and J usage is TRBJ1-4; no definite D call. This CDR3 spans 14 amino acids. The germline V gene encodes CDR1 KGHSH and CDR2 LQKENI. Trimming removed 1 base from V and 4 bases from J, with 7 bases in between. In DNA form, the CDR3 reads TGTGCCAGCTCACCACGGGCTCTTAATGAAAAACTGTTTTTT. This sequence encodes CASSPRALNEKLFF.

This sequence joins TRBV5-1 and TRBJ2-1; D is ambiguous. CDR3 length: 15 amino acids. Germline CDR1 and CDR2: SGHRS and YFSETQ. V was cut by 0 bases and J by 2 bases, with 9 bases left in between. In DNA form, the CDR3 reads TGCGCCAGCAGCTTGGAGCGACAAGCCTACAATGAGCAGTTCTTC. Translation gives CASSLERQAYNEQFF.

This clone was picked up a small number of times. The V gene is TRBV10-2, the J gene TRBJ1-2; tentative D call: TRBD1 (6 bases). The CDR3 is made up of 15 amino acids. In germline, CDR1 is WSHSY, CDR2 SAAADI. Trimming pared 3 bases from V and 2 bases from J, leaving 13 bases between. As DNA, the CDR3 is TGCGCCAGCAGTGAAGCGGGGGGCCGCAACTATGGCTACACCTTC. It specifies CASSEAGGRNYGYTF.

The genes are TRBV5-6 and TRBJ1-1, with D maybe TRBD1 (5 bases). CDR3 size: 12 residues. Germline CDR1 is SGHDT and CDR2 is YYEEEE. The V end was cut by 6 bases, the J end by 7 bases, with 13 bases between. For the CDR3, the DNA is TGTGCCAGCACCCCTCTCGGGGGTGAAGCTTTCTTT. Protein sequence: CASTPLGGEAFF.

The chain employs TRBV28 and TRBJ1-1, with D unclear. V lost 4 bases, J lost 2 bases, and 26 bases lay in between. Germline V gene sequence: CDR1 MDHEN, CDR2 SYDVKM. There are 19 residues in the CDR3. The CDR3, as DNA: TGTGCCAGCAGTTCCCCCGGCAAGACGGCGTATATGGCTAACACTGAAGCTTTCTTT. Its protein product is CASSSPGKTAYMANTEAFF.

V and J are TRBV18 and TRBJ2-7; TRBD1 aligns across 9 bases. Germline loops: CDR1 KGHSH, CDR2 LQKENI. The CDR3 has 15 amino acids. Losses at the gene ends were 3 bases for V and 5 bases for J; bases not matched to a gene: 8. The CDR3: CASSPGTGWEDEQYF. CDR3 DNA sequence: TGTGCCAGCTCACCGGGGACAGGGTGGGAAGACGAGCAGTACTTC.

The chain recombines TRBV6-2 or TRBV6-3 with TRBJ2-3, with a tentative D call TRBD1 (6 bases). This CDR3 is 18 amino acids long. In germline, CDR1 is MNHEY, CDR2 SVGEGT. Trimming took 6 bases from V and 5 from J, leaving 27 bases between them. Here the CDR3 reads CASSQGITSTQGGDTQYF. CDR3 nucleotide sequence: TGTGCCAGCAGCCAGGGTATAACTTCGACACAAGGGGGAGATACGCAGTATTTT.

The chain has TRBV28 and TRBJ2-5; the D is unclear. Looked up from germline, CDR1 is MDHEN and CDR2 is SYDVKM. CDR3 size: 14 residues. Trimming took 3 bases from V and 1 from J, leaving 9 bases between them. CDR3 protein: CASSFRNAQETQYF. The CDR3 DNA reads as TGTGCCAGCAGTTTTCGGAACGCCCAAGAGACCCAGTACTTC.

The CDR3: CASSQDGKGSDEQFF. The CDR3 DNA follows: TGTGCCAGCAGCCAAGATGGGAAGGGAAGCGATGAGCAGTTCTTC. The V call is TRBV4-2, the J call TRBJ2-1, with D unresolved. With 0 bases removed from V and 8 bases from J, the gap between germline ends came to 14 bases. CDR1 is LGHNA, CDR2 YNFKEQ, per germline. This CDR3 has 15 residues.